The 16 T cell receptor beta chains below come from one sample, sequenced in a study of early T cells in non-severe SARS-CoV-2 infection. TCRdb reanalysed the 5' RACE reads using MiXCR and keeps one entry per CDR3 protein. The sample includes just under 85,000 distinct CDR3 sequences, roughly 10% of them seen just once. The sample here was whole blood, taken at baseline. The origin of the receptors is an adult who was a healthcare worker with PCR-confirmed SARS-CoV-2 infection or an uninfected control (not recorded which).

The table lists this clonotype with many counts. The chain combines TRBV7-8 with TRBJ2-7, with TRBD2 identical over 11 bases. Germline trimming cut 2 bases from V and 3 bases from J; bases unmatched to any gene: 0. The germline V gene encodes CDR1 SGHVS and CDR2 FQNEAQ. The CDR3 length is 14 residues. The CDR3 nucleotides are TGTGCCAGCAGCTTAACTAGCGGGGGCTACGAGCAGTACTTC. It is translated as CASSLTSGGYEQYF.

V usage is TRBV5-1 and J usage is TRBJ2-2, with a weak D call TRBD2 (5 bases). The germline V gene has CDR1 SGHRS and CDR2 YFSETQ. The CDR3 is 14 amino acids. The V and J ends lost 7 bases and 3 bases respectively, with 13 bases between them. The chain's CDR3 is CASQRRSDTGELFF. The CDR3 nucleotides are TGCGCCAGCCAGCGGCGCTCCGACACCGGGGAGCTGTTTTTT.

This sequence joins TRBV7-9 and TRBJ2-3, with 8 nucleotides matching TRBD2. Germline assignment: CDR1 SEHNR and CDR2 FQNEAQ (reference sequence). V lost 5 bases and J lost 2; bases outside the gene matches: 6. The CDR3 extends over 15 amino acids. CDR3 coding DNA: TGTGCCAGCAGCCCCCGGGGGGGGAACACAGATACGCAGTATTTT. Translating gives CASSPRGGNTDTQYF.

The V gene is TRBV5-1, the J gene TRBJ2-7; possible D gene TRBD2, 5 bases. V dropped 0 bases and J dropped 3 bases, with 10 bases sitting between them. The germline CDR1 and CDR2 sequences are SGHRS and YFSETQ. CDR3 length: 14 residues. The chain's CDR3 is CASSLGPGYYEQYF. CDR3 in DNA: TGCGCCAGCAGCTTGGGTCCGGGATACTACGAGCAGTACTTC.

Only a few counts were recorded for this clonotype. The V gene is TRBV7-9, the J gene TRBJ1-2; D perhaps matches TRBD1 (5 bases). Germline CDR1 reads SEHNR; CDR2 reads FQNEAQ (reference sequence). The CDR3 contains 15 residues. With 0 bases removed from V and 6 bases from J, the gap between germline ends came to 14 bases. The CDR3 sequence is CASSLAMGDSHGYTF. The CDR3 DNA reads as TGTGCCAGCAGCTTAGCGATGGGGGATTCACATGGCTACACCTTC.

This clonotype appeared many times. The chain couples TRBV24-1 to TRBJ1-5; a weak D match, TRBD1 (5 bases). The V gene's germline CDR1 is KGHDR and CDR2 SFDVKD. Trimming left V 3 bases short and J 7 bases short, with 9 bases between. The CDR3 is 13 residues long. DNA for the CDR3: TGTGCCACCAGTGATCCGGGGGGACAGCCCCAGCATTTT. It specifies CATSDPGGQPQHF.

The chain links TRBV5-1 to TRBJ2-5, with TRBD2 identical over 8 bases. This CDR3 is 14 amino acids long. The trim removed 5 bases at V and 6 bases at J, leaving 9 bases unmatched. Germline lookup yields CDR1 SGHRS and CDR2 YFSETQ. In nucleotides, the CDR3 is TGCGCCAGCAGACCCGGGGGGGAACCTAAGACCCAGTACTTC. Protein: CASRPGGEPKTQYF.

This clonotype showed up just a few times. V is TRBV12-3 or TRBV12-4 and J is TRBJ1-1; no firm D call. The CDR3 covers 17 residues. The V end lost 1 base, the J end lost 6 bases, and 21 bases lay between the germline ends. The CDR3 DNA reads as TGTGCCAGCAGTTTAGGGGCAAGAGGCAATCGAAGGGCTGAAGCTTTCTTT. This sequence encodes CASSLGARGNRRAEAFF.

This sequence joins TRBV6-6 and TRBJ2-5, with a weak D call TRBD1 (5 bases). The germline CDR1 and CDR2 sequences are MNHNY and SVGAGI (reference sequence). This CDR3 contains 13 residues. The V and J ends lost 5 bases and 5 bases respectively, with 12 bases between them. In nucleotides, the CDR3 is TGTGCCAGCAGTCCCAGGGTAATGGAGACCCAGTACTTC. It yields the protein CASSPRVMETQYF.

This sequence joins TRBV30 and TRBJ2-7; D might be TRBD2 (5 bases). V was shortened by 2 bases and J by 0 bases, with 11 bases between the two germline ends. Germline lookup yields CDR1 GTSNPN and CDR2 SVGIG (reference sequence). The length of the CDR3 is 14 residues. The CDR3 spells CAWSTRGVSYEQYF. CDR3 bases: TGTGCCTGGAGTACTAGAGGCGTCTCCTACGAGCAGTACTTC.

The chain recombines TRBV6-1 with TRBJ1-1; TRBD1 matches 7 bases. The CDR3 is 14 residues long. The germline gives CDR1 MNHNS, CDR2 SASEGT. Germline trimming cut 8 bases from V and 10 bases from J; bases unmatched to any gene: 16. CDR3 residues: CASRDSGIGPGAFF. The CDR3 DNA reads as TGTGCCAGCCGGGACAGCGGGATTGGTCCGGGAGCTTTCTTT.

This clonotype was seen only a few times. The chain has TRBV12-3 or TRBV12-4 and TRBJ2-5, with TRBD1 matching 10 bases. This CDR3 is built from 18 residues. The trim removed 8 bases at V and 4 bases at J, leaving 19 bases unmatched. DNA for the CDR3: TGTGCCAGCTCGAATTCCTTTCCGGGACAGGGGTTGTTAGAGACCCAGTACTTC. It specifies CASSNSFPGQGLLETQYF.

This clonotype occurred many times. The chain joins TRBV9 to TRBJ2-5; D is possibly TRBD1 or TRBD2 (5 bases each). The germline CDR1 and CDR2 sequences are SGDLS and YYNGEE. The CDR3 has 14 residues. The V end was cut by 1 base, the J end by 1 base, with 8 bases between. CDR3 in amino acids: CASSVSGTQETQYF. The CDR3 bases are TGTGCCAGCAGCGTATCAGGGACCCAAGAGACCCAGTACTTC.

A few counts support this clonotype. The DNA is left out, because the CDR3 cannot be placed on it with certainty; the CDR3 is given as TCRdb lists it. The chain links TRBV18 to TRBJ2-2; the table calls TRBD2, which could not be checked here. The CDR3 contains 16 residues when both ends are counted. Germline V lookup: CDR1 KGHSH, CDR2 LQKENI. The CDR3 loop reads CASSPNEGSPPGSCFF.

V gene TRBV6-5 combines with J gene TRBJ2-1; the match to TRBD1 covers 11 bases. The germline gives CDR1 MNHEY, CDR2 SVGAGI. The CDR3 covers 18 residues. After removal of 0 bases from V and 4 bases from J, the junction contained 8 bases not matched to a gene. The CDR3 here is CASSYSISGTGGYNEQFF. CDR3 in DNA: TGTGCCAGCAGTTACTCGATATCAGGGACAGGGGGATACAATGAGCAGTTCTTC.

The rearrangement joins TRBV29-1 to TRBJ2-7; D perhaps matches TRBD1 (6 bases). The V gene's germline CDR1 is SQVTM and CDR2 ANQGSEA. The CDR3 sequence is 12 residues long. Trimming left V 6 bases short and J 5 bases short, with 14 bases between. CDR3: CSVVTGIHEQYF. Written as DNA, the CDR3 is TGCAGCGTCGTCACAGGGATTCACGAGCAGTACTTC.